This T cell receptor beta chain was captured by sequencing in a study of T-cell reconstitution after alpha-beta-depleted transplantation in children. Regarding the study as a whole: Day-60 TCRbeta diversity that was high in some patients was derived from surviving recipient T cells and thymic progenitors. Fresh T-cell production supplied most of the T-cell counts and diversity seen one year after transplant. Alpha-beta T cells present about two months after transplant were reported to originate from several hundred expanded graft clones.

As regards this clonotype: Its antigen is unknown.

Unique molecular identifiers were used to barcode this TCRbeta library. TCRdb processed the PCR reads anew with MiXCR; each CDR3 protein has one entry. The sample records fewer than 550,000 distinct CDR3 sequences, more than 9.5% being singletons. The CDR3 is 15 amino acids. The V segment lost 5 bases and the J segment 2 bases; nucleotides outside the gene matches: 4. The sample here was PBMCs, mostly from graft donor cells, taken 180 days after TCRalphabeta/CD19-depleted stem cell transplant. The chain employs TRBV12-3 or TRBV12-4 and TRBJ2-1; 9 bases are a match to TRBD2. The TCR comes from a female patient between 2 and 10 years old who had a stem cell transplant for aplastic anemia, so the T cells may come from the graft donor. CDR3 protein: CASSKRTSAYNEQFF. CDR3 sequence (DNA): TGTGCCAGCAGTAAGAGGACTAGCGCCTACAATGAGCAGTTCTTC.